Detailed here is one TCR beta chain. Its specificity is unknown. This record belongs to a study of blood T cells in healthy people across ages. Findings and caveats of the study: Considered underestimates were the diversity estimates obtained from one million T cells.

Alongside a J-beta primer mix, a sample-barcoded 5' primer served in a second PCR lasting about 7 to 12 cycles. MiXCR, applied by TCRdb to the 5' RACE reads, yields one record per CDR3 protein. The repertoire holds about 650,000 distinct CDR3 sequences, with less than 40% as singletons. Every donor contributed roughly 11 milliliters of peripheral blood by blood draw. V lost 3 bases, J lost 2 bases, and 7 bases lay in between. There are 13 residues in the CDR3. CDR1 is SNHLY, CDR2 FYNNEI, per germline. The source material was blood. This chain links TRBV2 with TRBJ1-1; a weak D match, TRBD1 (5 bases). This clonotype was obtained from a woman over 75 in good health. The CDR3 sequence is CASSDDSNTEAFF. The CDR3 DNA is TGTGCCAGCAGTGACGACAGTAACACTGAAGCTTTCTTT.